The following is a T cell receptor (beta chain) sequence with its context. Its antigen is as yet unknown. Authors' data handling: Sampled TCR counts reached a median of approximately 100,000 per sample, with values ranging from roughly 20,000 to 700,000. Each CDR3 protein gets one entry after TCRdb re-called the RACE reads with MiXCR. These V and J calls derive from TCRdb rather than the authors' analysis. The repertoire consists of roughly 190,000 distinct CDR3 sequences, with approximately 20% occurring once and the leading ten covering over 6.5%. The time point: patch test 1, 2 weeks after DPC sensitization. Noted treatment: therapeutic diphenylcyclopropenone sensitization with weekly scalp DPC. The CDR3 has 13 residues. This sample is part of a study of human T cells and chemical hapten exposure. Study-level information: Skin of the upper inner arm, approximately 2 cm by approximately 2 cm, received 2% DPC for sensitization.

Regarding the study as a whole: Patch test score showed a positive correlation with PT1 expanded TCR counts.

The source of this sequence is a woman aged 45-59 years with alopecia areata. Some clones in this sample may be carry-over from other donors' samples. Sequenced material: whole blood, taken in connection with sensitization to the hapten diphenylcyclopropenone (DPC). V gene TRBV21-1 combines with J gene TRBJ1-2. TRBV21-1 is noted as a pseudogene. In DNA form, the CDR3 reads TGTGCCAGCAGCAAAGACCCAATCCATGGCTACACCTTC. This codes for CASSKDPIHGYTF.